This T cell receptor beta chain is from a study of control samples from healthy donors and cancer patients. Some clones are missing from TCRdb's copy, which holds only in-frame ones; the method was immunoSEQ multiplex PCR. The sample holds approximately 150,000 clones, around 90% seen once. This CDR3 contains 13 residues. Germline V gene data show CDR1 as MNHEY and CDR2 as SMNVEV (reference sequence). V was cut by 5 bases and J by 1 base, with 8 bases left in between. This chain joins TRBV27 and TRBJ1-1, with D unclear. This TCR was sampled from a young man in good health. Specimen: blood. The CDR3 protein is CASSPQGNTEAFF. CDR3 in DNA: TGTGCCAGCAGTCCCCAAGGGAACACTGAAGCTTTCTTT.